The next 26 T cell receptor beta chains were all read from a single sample in a study of early T cells in non-severe SARS-CoV-2 infection. TCRdb re-analysed the 5' RACE reads in MiXCR, keeping a single row per CDR3 protein. The sample consists of fewer than 65,000 distinct CDR3 sequences, more than 9% of them appearing once. Sequenced sample: whole blood. These receptors were obtained from an adult who was a healthcare worker with PCR-confirmed SARS-CoV-2 infection or an uninfected control (not recorded which).

This clonotype was recorded at least ten times. The chain couples TRBV11-2 to TRBJ2-1; 8 nucleotides align to TRBD2. With V trimmed by 1 base and J by 7 bases, 0 bases remained unmatched. This CDR3 is built from 13 residues. Germline loops: CDR1 SGHAT, CDR2 FQNNGV. The CDR3: CASSLGGGNEQFF. Here the CDR3 DNA reads TGTGCCAGCAGCTTAGGCGGGGGGAATGAGCAGTTCTTC.

This rearrangement joins TRBV18 to TRBJ1-1, with unresolved D. Germline lookup yields CDR1 KGHSH and CDR2 LQKENI. This CDR3 has 16 residues. V was trimmed by 0 bases and J by 2 bases, leaving 13 bases between them. CDR3 sequence reads: CASSPPLSGLNTEAFF. The CDR3 nucleotides are TGTGCCAGCTCACCACCTCTCTCGGGGTTAAACACTGAAGCTTTCTTT.

This clonotype has more than one count but fewer than ten. CDR3 protein: CASSLLAGDPKNTQYF. The CDR3 bases are TGTGCCAGCAGCTTACTAGCGGGGGACCCCAAGAATACGCAGTATTTT. The gene calls are TRBV7-6 and TRBJ2-3; 10 bases line up with TRBD2. V shed 2 bases and J 7 bases; nucleotides not matched to a gene: 9. This CDR3 comprises 16 residues. CDR1 and CDR2 (germline): SGHVS, FNYEAQ.

This clonotype was detected ten times or more. The CDR3 reads CASSYSTGITEAFF. CDR3 bases: TGTGCCAGCAGTTACTCGACAGGGATCACTGAAGCTTTCTTT. The chain is built from TRBV6-5 and TRBJ1-1; 7 bases are shared with TRBD1. V lost 0 bases, J lost 4 bases, and 2 bases stayed unmatched. The CDR3 is made up of 14 amino acids. Germline lookup yields CDR1 MNHEY and CDR2 SVGAGI.

This chain connects TRBV4-2 to TRBJ1-6; D call uncertain. The CDR3 covers 18 residues. From germline, CDR1 is LGHNA and CDR2 YNFKEQ. V was pared by 3 bases and J by 0 bases, with 15 bases between. The CDR3 bases are TGTGCCAGCAGCCAGGAGCCTGACACGAGCTCCTATAATTCACCCCTCCACTTT. It codes for CASSQEPDTSSYNSPLHF.

Only a few counts were recorded for this clonotype. The chain has TRBV20-1 and TRBJ2-3; 9 positions match TRBD1. The J segment lost 9 bases and the V segment lost 6 bases, leaving 16 bases of the junction unmatched. Germline CDR1 and CDR2: DFQATT and SNEGSKA (reference sequence). The CDR3 is 15 amino acids. CDR3 coding DNA: TGCAGTGCAGTTCCCCCCGGGACAGGGATGTCGACGCAGTATTTT. Encoded protein: CSAVPPGTGMSTQYF.

This clonotype has more than one count but fewer than ten. This chain joins TRBV18 and TRBJ1-6, with TRBD1 matching over 9 bases. The CDR3 length is 15 residues. Germline CDR1 and CDR2: KGHSH and LQKENI. The V segment lost 2 bases and the J segment 6 bases; nucleotides outside the gene matches: 2. The CDR3 nucleotides are TGTGCCAGCTCACCAGTGGGACAGGGTAATTCACCCCTCCACTTT. Its translation: CASSPVGQGNSPLHF.

This clonotype was detected only a few times. This chain joins TRBV12-3 or TRBV12-4 and TRBJ1-1, with TRBD1 as a possible D gene (5 bases). The ends were cut back, 3 bases at V and 5 bases at J, with 13 bases in the middle. The CDR3 covers 14 residues. CDR3 nucleotide sequence: TGTGCCAGCAGTTTGGCGGGGGGGAAGACTGAAGCTTTCTTT. This gives the protein CASSLAGGKTEAFF.

The table lists this clonotype with a few counts. The CDR3 protein is CASSSTPALSSYNEQFF. The CDR3 nucleotides read TGTGCCAGCAGCTCAACTCCGGCATTGAGCTCCTACAATGAGCAGTTCTTC. The chain couples TRBV7-7 to TRBJ2-1; the D is unclear. Trimming removed 4 bases from V and 0 bases from J, with 16 bases in between. Germline V gene data show CDR1 as SSHAT and CDR2 as FNYEAQ (reference sequence). There are 17 residues in the CDR3.

This clonotype was counted ten times or more. The chain recombines TRBV5-4 with TRBJ2-3; D is unclear. Per the germline V gene, CDR1 is SGHNT and CDR2 is YYREEE (reference sequence). Trimming removed 0 bases at V and 2 bases at J, with 7 bases between. This CDR3 is 14 amino acids long. The CDR3, as DNA: TGTGCCAGCAGCTTGGGCTCGGTCACAGATACGCAGTATTTT. This encodes CASSLGSVTDTQYF.

In this sample, this clonotype turned up many times. The chain has TRBV18 and TRBJ2-7, with a tentative D call TRBD1 (5 bases). Between the trimmed V and J ends, which lost 3 bases and 0 bases, there was a span of 15 bases. Germline lookup yields CDR1 KGHSH and CDR2 LQKENI. There are 16 residues in the CDR3. Here the CDR3 DNA reads TGTGCCAGCTCACCTACGGACACGAAAGACTCCTACGAGCAGTACGTC. Translation gives CASSPTDTKDSYEQYV.

The gene calls are TRBV5-1 and TRBJ2-1, with 9 bases aligning to TRBD2. This CDR3 has 16 amino acids. Trimming removed 0 bases from V and 7 bases from J; junction bases left unmatched: 8. Germline V lookup: CDR1 SGHRS, CDR2 YFSETQ. This CDR3 reads CASSLGVSGGQNEQFF. The CDR3 nucleotides are TGCGCCAGCAGCTTGGGCGTGAGCGGGGGGCAAAATGAGCAGTTCTTC.

Many counts were recorded for this clonotype. The V call is TRBV12-3 or TRBV12-4, the J call TRBJ1-3; tentatively, D is TRBD1 (6 bases). The CDR3 is made up of 16 amino acids. V lost 6 bases to trimming and J lost 0 bases, with 15 bases between them. This chain's CDR3 is CASRRGGTSSGNTIYF. The CDR3 region has the DNA TGTGCCAGCAGGCGAGGGGGTACTAGCTCTGGAAACACCATATATTTT.

This chain uses TRBV7-9 with TRBJ1-1; TRBD1 matches at 9 bases. With V trimmed by 6 bases and J by 7 bases, 6 bases remained unmatched. Germline V gives CDR1 SEHNR, CDR2 FQNEAQ (reference sequence). This CDR3 contains 13 residues. This CDR3 reads CASRMTGGNEAFF. CDR3 sequence (DNA): TGTGCCAGCAGGATGACAGGGGGGAATGAAGCTTTCTTT.

This clonotype was counted between two and nine times. V and J are TRBV6-6 and TRBJ2-7, with 9 bases fitting TRBD1. The V segment lost 5 bases and the J segment 6 bases; nucleotides outside the gene matches: 11. Germline V gene sequence: CDR1 MNHNY, CDR2 SVGAGI (reference sequence). This CDR3 region has 15 residues. The CDR3 loop is CASSHNRGRSPEQYV. Here the CDR3 DNA reads TGTGCCAGCAGTCACAACAGGGGGCGCAGCCCCGAGCAGTACGTC.

Turning to this clonotype: A read error may account for a junction end that differs from germline. This sequence joins TRBV27 and TRBJ1-2; 8 bases line up with TRBD1. Germline V gene sequence: CDR1 MNHEY, CDR2 SMNVEV (reference sequence). The CDR3 contains 14 residues. This CDR3 reads CASSLSRGPHGYTF. CDR3 in DNA: TGTGCCAGCAGCTTATCCAGGGGGCCCCATGGCTACACCTTC.

This chain uses TRBV20-1 with TRBJ2-7; D ambiguous. The CDR3 extends over 13 amino acids. Germline assignment: CDR1 DFQATT and CDR2 SNEGSKA (reference sequence). V was trimmed by 1 base and J by 5 bases, leaving 12 bases between them. The CDR3 reads CSARALGRDEQYV. In DNA, the CDR3 is TGCAGTGCTAGAGCCCTAGGCCGAGACGAGCAGTACGTC.

This clonotype occurred many times. The chain combines TRBV2 with TRBJ2-5; TRBD2 matches at 11 bases. Germline lookup yields CDR1 SNHLY and CDR2 FYNNEI. This CDR3 contains 13 residues. With 6 bases clipped from V and 4 bases from J, the junction kept 1 base outside the gene matches. The CDR3, as DNA: TGTGCCAGCAGGGGACTAGCGGCAGAGACCCAGTACTTC. The encoded protein is CASRGLAAETQYF.

This sequence joins TRBV7-2 and TRBJ2-3, with 12 positions matching TRBD2. CDR3 length: 18 amino acids. V was clipped by 1 base and J by 0 bases; unmatched bases: 5. Germline assignment: CDR1 SGHTA and CDR2 FQGNSA. CDR3: CASSLVLAGGPSTDTQYF. The CDR3 nucleotides are TGTGCCAGCAGCTTAGTACTAGCGGGGGGCCCTAGCACAGATACGCAGTATTTT. The entire variable domain, with the rest obtained from reference TRBV7-2 and TRBJ2-3, is as follows: GAGVSQSPSNKVTEKGKDVELRCDPISGHTALYWYRQSLGQGLEFLIYFQGNSAPDKSGLPSDRFSAERTGGSVSTLTIQRTQQEDSAVYLCASSLVLAGGPSTDTQYFGPGTRLTVL.

This clonotype was recorded many times. The rearrangement uses TRBV4-1 and TRBJ1-1; 10 bases fit TRBD1. The CDR3 has 17 amino acids. The germline CDR1 and CDR2 sequences are MGHRA and YSYEKL. V was pared by 0 bases and J by 4 bases, with 8 bases of the junction left unmatched. CDR3 coding DNA: TGCGCCAGCAGCCAAGAGTGGCCTGGGACAGGGGCCACTGAAGCTTTCTTT. This gives the protein CASSQEWPGTGATEAFF.

This clonotype has at least ten counts. The chain employs TRBV20-1 and TRBJ2-3, with TRBD1 identical over 8 bases. J gave up 0 bases and V 3 bases, and 11 bases lay outside the gene matches. Germline V gene data show CDR1 as DFQATT and CDR2 as SNEGSKA (reference sequence). This CDR3 contains 17 residues. The chain's CDR3 is CSASPRTGTGSTDTQYF. The CDR3 coding sequence is TGCAGTGCTAGTCCCCGAACCGGGACAGGTAGCACAGATACGCAGTATTTT.

CDR3 DNA sequence: TGTGCCAGCAGCCACCACAGGGACACCGGGGAGCTGTTTTTT. This encodes CASSHHRDTGELFF. The chain carries TRBV12-3 or TRBV12-4 and TRBJ2-2; maybe TRBD1 (6 bases). V was trimmed by 6 bases and J by 3 bases, leaving 11 bases between them. This CDR3 has 14 amino acids.

This clonotype appeared a few times. This chain joins TRBV7-8 and TRBJ2-7; D might be TRBD1 or TRBD2, each matching 5 bases. This CDR3 has 14 amino acids. Germline loops: CDR1 SGHVS, CDR2 FQNEAQ. V dropped 2 bases and J dropped 0 bases, with 8 bases sitting between them. The CDR3 sequence: CASSLQGRSYEQYV. The CDR3 bases are TGTGCCAGCAGCTTACAGGGACGCTCCTACGAGCAGTACGTC.

The gene calls are TRBV20-1 and TRBJ1-5; D may be TRBD1 (6 bases). Germline V gene data show CDR1 as DFQATT and CDR2 as SNEGSKA (reference sequence). This CDR3 is 15 amino acids long. Trimming took off 6 bases at V and 6 bases at J, with 21 bases between the two ends. The CDR3: CSASLTGALGQPQHF. The CDR3 DNA sequence: TGCAGTGCGTCTCTCACGGGGGCGCTCGGTCAGCCCCAGCATTTT.

The V call is TRBV28, the J call TRBJ1-4, with D perhaps matching TRBD1 (5 bases). CDR3 size: 15 residues. The germline gives CDR1 MDHEN, CDR2 SYDVKM. V gave up 5 bases and J gave up 4 bases, with 14 bases separating them. CDR3 loop: CASSLQVLDNEKLFF. CDR3 DNA sequence: TGTGCCAGCAGTCTACAGGTCTTGGATAATGAAAAACTGTTTTTT.

This clonotype was counted many times. This CDR3 is CASSSFPQGLAIDGNYEQYV. The CDR3 DNA sequence: TGTGCCAGCAGCTCATTCCCACAGGGACTAGCGATTGATGGGAACTACGAGCAGTACGTC. V gene TRBV11-2 combines with J gene TRBJ2-7; 10 bases line up with TRBD2. Germline CDR1 is SGHAT and CDR2 is FQNNGV. CDR3 length: 20 residues. Trimming removed 4 bases from V and 3 bases from J; junction bases left unmatched: 21.